The clone carrying this TCR beta chain was counted ten times or more. The antigen is unknown. CDR3 regions of TCR beta were amplified from RNA transcripts. Investigators did first-round RT-PCR with HTBI primers, then second-round multiplex PCR. One entry per CDR3 protein, called by TCRdb with MiXCR from the multiplex PCR reads. The sample holds over 500,000 distinct CDR3 sequences, about 24% seen once. Researchers classed hyperthyroidism as stable given no ophthalmopathy within 18 months of follow-up. Symptoms, serum thyroxine and TRAb, thyroid ultrasound, and orbital computed tomography formed the diagnostic basis. Per the germline V gene, CDR1 is DFQATT and CDR2 is SNEGSKA (reference sequence). Trimming left V 6 bases short and J 3 bases short, with 11 bases between. The CDR3 is 12 residues long. This specimen comes from a study of Graves' ophthalmopathy and Graves' hyperthyroidism. Broader study findings: With about 86% sensitivity and around 80% specificity, a 13-signature model separated ophthalmopathy from stable hyperthyroidism. The model's ophthalmopathy progression predictions had just under 71% sensitivity and 72% to 75% specificity.

The sample comprised peripheral blood. The V gene is TRBV20-1, the J gene TRBJ1-1; D perhaps matches TRBD1 (6 bases). This clonotype was sampled from a young woman with stable Graves' hyperthyroidism. Some clones in this sample may be carry-over from other donors' samples. CDR3 bases: TGCAGTGCAAGACAGGCCTACACTGAAGCTTTCTTT. It yields the protein CSARQAYTEAFF.